This TCR beta chain is drawn from a study of blood T cell repertoires in COVID-19. The repertoire was sequenced with immunoSEQ multiplex PCR; TCRdb's copy has only in-frame clones and lacks some. The table lists approximately 120,000 clones, around 83% of them singletons, with roughly 5.5% in the top ten. This CDR3 comprises 15 residues. V lost 4 bases, J lost 6 bases, and 15 bases lay in between. Germline V gives CDR1 LNHDA, CDR2 SQIVND (reference sequence). The TCR comes from a man older than 75 with active or convalescent COVID-19. The sequencing input was peripheral blood. The chain carries TRBV19 and TRBJ1-4, with a tentative D call TRBD1 (5 bases). The DNA of the CDR3 is TGTGCCAGTAGTACCAGAGGGAGGGGTTATGAAAAACTGTTTTTT. Translated, it gives CASSTRGRGYEKLFF.